These T cell receptor beta chains were read from a single sample in a study of blood T cell repertoires in COVID-19. Profiling relied on immunoSEQ multiplex PCR, and the TCRdb table lists in-frame clones only, not all of them. The sample lists about 120,000 clones, 88% seen once, with roughly 1.2% in the top ten. Input material: peripheral blood. The receptors here all came from a woman of 80 years or more with acute or convalescent COVID-19. Each CDR3 is given with its conserved first and last residue. The D gene is left open where the match is weak. Size values are once, few and many counts, or a class for expanded clones, and some rows have none.

j_call d_call clone_size v_call cdr3_nt cdr3_aa
TRBJ1-5 - - TRBV6-5 TGTGCCACCAGGGAGGGGGGGCTGTCGAGACAGCCCCAGCATTTT CATREGGLSRQPQHF
TRBJ2-2 - many TRBV27 TGTGCCAGCAGTCCAGAGCCAGGGCGAGATACCGGGGAGCTGTTTTTT CASSPEPGRDTGELFF
TRBJ1-1 TRBD1 - TRBV7-3 TGTGCCAGCAGCTTGCAGGGGGCTGGGGGCACTGAAGCTTTCTTT CASSLQGAGGTEAFF
TRBJ2-1 TRBD2 few TRBV7-8 TGTGCCAGCAGCCCCCAGACTAGCGGGAGTTGGAATGAGCAGTTCTTC CASSPQTSGSWNEQFF
TRBJ2-7 TRBD1 - TRBV11-2 TGTGCCAGCAGCTCGGACAGGGGGTCCTACGAGCAGTACTTC CASSSDRGSYEQYF
TRBJ1-2 TRBD1 - TRBV19 TGTGCCAGTACATGGGGGACAGGGGATGGCTACACCTTC CASTWGTGDGYTF
TRBJ2-7 TRBD2 - TRBV5-1 TGCGCCAGCAGCCTCGGGACTAGCGGGGGGACCTACGAGCAGTACTTC CASSLGTSGGTYEQYF
TRBJ2-3 TRBD1 - TRBV28 TGTGCCAGCAGTTTCTTGACAGGGGTTGAGTCTTATACGCAGTATTTT CASSFLTGVESYTQYF
TRBJ2-1 TRBD2 - TRBV3-1/TRBV3-2 TGTGCCAGCAGCCAAGTCGGACTAGCGGGGGGGCTGGATGAGCAGTTCTTC CASSQVGLAGGLDEQFF
TRBJ1-1 - once TRBV3-1/TRBV3-2 TGTGCCAGCAGCCAGGGGGCGCTGAACACTGAAGCTTTCTTT CASSQGALNTEAFF
TRBJ1-4 - - TRBV5-4 TGTGCCAGCAGCCAGAGGGAGGGGAAGGAAAAACTGTTTTTT CASSQREGKEKLFF
TRBJ1-3 TRBD1 - TRBV6-6 TGTGCCAGCAGTCTTCACCAGACAGGGATAACTGGAAACACCATATATTTT CASSLHQTGITGNTIYF
TRBJ1-4 - - TRBV7-9 TGTGCCAGCAGCTTAGGGTGGGAGAACAATGAAAAACTGTTTTTT CASSLGWENNEKLFF
TRBJ1-2 - - TRBV28 TGTGCCACCTCCCGGGGGGGAGGCACCGGGTATGGCTACACCTTC CATSRGGGTGYGYTF
TRBJ1-6 - - TRBV5-6 TGTGCCAGCAACGGGGAGGCGGGAAGATCACCCCTCCACTTT CASNGEAGRSPLHF
TRBJ2-3 TRBD2 - TRBV6-5 TGTGCCAGCAGTTACTCGAAGAGGACTAGCGATACGCAGTATTTT CASSYSKRTSDTQYF
TRBJ1-1 - few TRBV12-3/TRBV12-4 TGTGCCAGCAGTTTTAGGGGACAAGGGGAAGCTTTCTTT CASSFRGQGEAFF
TRBJ2-5 - - TRBV2 TGTGCCAGCGGGACTTCGCAAGAGACCCAGTACTTC CASGTSQETQYF
TRBJ1-2 - - TRBV21-1 TGTGCCAGCAGCATTGGGGACAGGGCCTTTCATTATGGCTACACCTTC CASSIGDRAFHYGYTF
TRBJ2-1 - - TRBV5-1 TGCGCCAGCAGCTTGGGACTAGCCTACAATGAGCAGTTCTTC CASSLGLAYNEQFF
TRBJ1-1 - - TRBV4-3 TGCGCCAGCAGCCAAGGGAGGAGGGACACTGAAGCTTTCTTT CASSQGRRDTEAFF
TRBJ2-6 - - TRBV5-1 TGCGCCAGCGCTTCGAGCTCGGGGGCCAACGTCCTGACTTTC CASASSSGANVLTF
TRBJ1-2 TRBD1 - TRBV24-1 TGTGCCACCAGTGATTGGCAGGGACAGGGGGGTGGCTACACCTTC CATSDWQGQGGGYTF
TRBJ2-7 TRBD1 few TRBV7-3 TGTGCCAGCAGCTCCCCTTTGACAGGGTTCTGGCCTTACGAGCAGTACTTC CASSSPLTGFWPYEQYF
TRBJ2-7 TRBD2 - TRBV28 TGTGCCAGCAGCCGAGCCGGGACTAGCGGGAGCTACGAGCAGTACTTC CASSRAGTSGSYEQYF
TRBJ2-2 - few TRBV6-5 TGTGCCAGCGAGGGAGTCCTGGCCGGGGAGCTGTTTTTT CASEGVLAGELFF
TRBJ1-6 - - TRBV19 TGTGCCAGTAGTATTTCTGAGGGATCTTCACCCCTCCACTTT CASSISEGSSPLHF
TRBJ2-7 TRBD2 - TRBV27 TGTGCCAGCAGTTTATCGTCTAGCGGGTCTACTGCCTCCTACGAGCAGTACTTC CASSLSSSGSTASYEQYF
TRBJ2-3 TRBD2 - TRBV27 TGTGCCAGCAGTTTAACTAGCGGGGGTACAGATACGCAGTATTTT CASSLTSGGTDTQYF
TRBJ1-6 - - TRBV6-5 TGTGCCAGCAGACCGACAGGCAATAATTCACCCCTCCACTTT CASRPTGNNSPLHF
TRBJ1-4 TRBD1 - TRBV2 TGTGCCAGTCACAGGGGAACTAATGAAAAACTGTTTTTT CASHRGTNEKLFF
TRBJ2-5 - - TRBV7-9 TGTGCCAGCAGCTTAGCGGAAGTAGCACAAGAGACCCAGTACTTC CASSLAEVAQETQYF